The source of this T cell receptor beta chain is a study of blood T cell repertoires in COVID-19. Study-wide background: Acute and convalescent COVID-19 samples came from the United States, Italy and Spain. In each case, the material was cDNA or gDNA derived from T cells, B-cell-depleted T cells, or PBMCs.

Cohort placement rested on clinical history that participants reported themselves. The CDR3 length is 16 residues. The V gene's germline CDR1 is LNHDA and CDR2 SQIVND (reference sequence). V was pared by 4 bases and J by 0 bases, with 6 bases of the junction left unmatched. Sequencing was performed with immunoSEQ multiplex PCR; in TCRdb, only in-frame clones are kept and a portion is missing. The sample records a few hundred thousand clones, more than 75% being singletons. Sequencing was carried out using PBMCs or T cells enriched from blood (not recorded which). This clonotype was sampled from a woman aged 45-59 years who had recovered from COVID-19. The chain employs TRBV19 and TRBJ2-1, with 7 bases aligning to TRBD1. The CDR3 reads CASSRGQKSSYNEQFF. In nucleotides, the CDR3 is TGTGCCAGTAGTAGGGGACAGAAGAGCTCCTACAATGAGCAGTTCTTC.